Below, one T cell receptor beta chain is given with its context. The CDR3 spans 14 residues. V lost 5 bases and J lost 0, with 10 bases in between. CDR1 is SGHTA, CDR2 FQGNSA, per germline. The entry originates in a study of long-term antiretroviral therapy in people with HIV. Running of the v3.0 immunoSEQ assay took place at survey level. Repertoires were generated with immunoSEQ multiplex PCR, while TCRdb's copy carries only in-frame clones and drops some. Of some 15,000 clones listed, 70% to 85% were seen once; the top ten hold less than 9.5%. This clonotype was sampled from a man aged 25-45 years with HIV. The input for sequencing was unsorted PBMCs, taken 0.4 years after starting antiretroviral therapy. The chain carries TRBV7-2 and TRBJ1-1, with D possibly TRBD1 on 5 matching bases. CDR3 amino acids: CASSPGLLNTEAFF. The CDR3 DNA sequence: TGTGCCAGCAGCCCGGGACTCTTGAACACTGAAGCTTTCTTT.